This T cell receptor (beta chain) was documented in a study of shared clonotypes between healthy human individuals. The germline gives CDR1 SGHAT, CDR2 FQNNGV. V was pared by 3 bases and J by 0 bases, with 5 bases of the junction left unmatched. The CDR3 spans 16 residues. Only Caucasian adults living in Nashville, Tennessee made up the donor group. Assay: immunoSEQ multiplex PCR; the TCRdb copy retains only in-frame clones and omits some. This sample has 850,000 to 1,200,000 clones, with about 75% found just once. The sequenced material came from memory CD4+ T cells sorted from blood. Subset defined: CD45RA-negative fraction. This sequence originates from a man younger than 35 in good health. V gene TRBV11-2 combines with J gene TRBJ2-5, with TRBD1 matching over 9 bases. CDR3 bases: TGTGCCAGCAGCTTGGACAGGGGTTTTTACCAAGAGACCCAGTACTTC. As protein: CASSLDRGFYQETQYF.